These T cell receptor beta chains were read from a single sample in a study of cytomegalovirus exposure and HLA in healthy donors. Data came from immunoSEQ multiplex PCR; TCRdb stores just in-frame clones and leaves some out. The repertoire holds about 120,000 clones, with 65% to 80% as singletons. Sequences were obtained from PBMCs. These TCRs come from a man aged 55 to 70 in good health and CMV-seropositive. The CDR3 runs from the conserved cysteine through the conserved F or W. D genes are given only for firm matches.

V	D	J	CDR3
TRBV5-4	TRBD1	TRBJ2-7	CASSHGQVSENEQYF
TRBV6-5	TRBD2	TRBJ2-3	CASSRTSRTDTQYF
TRBV10-3	NA	TRBJ1-1	CAISEKGTEAFF
TRBV28	TRBD1	TRBJ1-5	CASSASGQGNDQPQHF
TRBV11-2	NA	TRBJ1-1	CASSLQGGTEAFF
TRBV9	NA	TRBJ1-1	CASSVSFMNTEAFF
TRBV19	NA	TRBJ2-3	CASRARGIGTDTQYF
TRBV11-3	TRBD2	TRBJ2-3	CASSSRAGGPGTDTQYF
TRBV4-2	NA	TRBJ1-4	CASSPDSLSPYDEKLFF
TRBV5-1	TRBD2	TRBJ2-1	CASNRGGSLYNEQFF
TRBV5-6	TRBD1	TRBJ1-6	CASSQQGLYSPLHF
TRBV2	NA	TRBJ1-5	CASSRRGAYQPQHF
TRBV12-5	TRBD2	TRBJ2-1	CASGLAPTSGGGYNEQFF
TRBV28	NA	TRBJ2-7	CASSLDSRGEYF
TRBV11-1	TRBD1	TRBJ1-4	CASSISGGAQEKLFF
TRBV5-8	TRBD2	TRBJ2-2	CASSLSWGGRNTGELFF
TRBV15	NA	TRBJ2-7	CATSRDSRTPGEQYF
TRBV9	NA	TRBJ1-1	CASSGSGRRTEAFF
TRBV5-5	TRBD1	NA	CASSPDRVLRYEQYF
TRBV7-9	NA	TRBJ2-1	CASSEGRLGYNEQFF
TRBV15	NA	TRBJ1-5	CATSRGMGGSNQPQHF
TRBV11-1	TRBD1	TRBJ2-7	CASSLDIGTGRSYEQYF
TRBV6-1	NA	TRBJ1-3	CASSPEDRRPYF
TRBV5-5	TRBD1	TRBJ1-1	CASSFTGETEAFF
TRBV2	NA	TRBJ2-7	CASLFILDEQYF
TRBV5-6	NA	TRBJ2-7	CASSLAARRDGYEQYF
TRBV7-2	NA	TRBJ2-2	CASSLRTGSNTGELFF
TRBV15	NA	TRBJ1-5	CATSRTGNRGNSNQPQHF
TRBV4-2	TRBD2	TRBJ2-1	CASSQPSGREFGNEQFF
TRBV30	NA	TRBJ2-1	CAWSLKGRENSYNEQFF
TRBV7-2	TRBD2	TRBJ2-1	CASSSFSGGAEQFF
TRBV29-1	NA	TRBJ1-1	CSVVLGGNTEAFF
TRBV29-1	NA	TRBJ1-5	CSVEVAQNQPQHF
TRBV7-9	TRBD2	TRBJ2-3	CASSLVGGTDTQYF
TRBV7-9	NA	TRBJ2-2	CASSPPWGVISTGELFF
TRBV5-4	NA	TRBJ2-7	CASSLMGRGTYEQYF
TRBV25-1	NA	TRBJ1-1	CASGGGGKTEAFF
TRBV4-1	NA	TRBJ1-1	CASTSKEGTNTEAFF
TRBV11-2	TRBD2	TRBJ2-5	CASSPGTSGGLNQETQYF
TRBV2	NA	TRBJ1-5	CASGQTGSNQPQHF
TRBV5-1	TRBD2	TRBJ2-1	CASSLAQGSGSVSSYNEQFF
TRBV7-3	TRBD2	TRBJ2-7	CASRQGRATPPYEQYF
TRBV27	NA	TRBJ1-1	CASSPYGRGAFF
TRBV5-6	TRBD2	TRBJ2-1	CASSLLRLAGILSYNEQFF
TRBV10-1	NA	TRBJ2-3	CASSESGTSSTQYF
TRBV27	TRBD1	TRBJ1-1	CASSYKDRGWTEAFF
TRBV5-6	NA	TRBJ2-1	CASSVGQSSYNEQFF
TRBV25-1	NA	TRBJ2-6	CASSDSGFSGANVLTF
TRBV5-5	NA	TRBJ1-1	CASSLAPGMNTEAFF